This T cell receptor beta chain was captured by sequencing in a study of beta chain features in type 1 diabetes. Study details: Analysis included about 100 million sorted cells drawn from all samples. Findings and caveats of the study: There were fewer insertions and more deletions at the VDJ junctions of type 1 diabetes patients. Moderate yet significant TCRB CDR3 shortening was seen in Type 1 diabetes patients in all four CD4+ subsets.

Comments on this clone: Its antigen is unknown.

Every donor had blood drawn once into heparin, 100 to 150 mL on average. CD45RO/CCR7/CD25/CD127/CD95/CD27 separated CD4+ naive, central memory, regulatory and stem cell-like memory cells by sorting. The CDR3 has 13 amino acids. CDR1 and CDR2 (germline): SGHVS, FQNEAQ. Germline trimming cut 5 bases from V and 4 bases from J; bases unmatched to any gene: 3. Reverse transcribing all isolated RNA meant expressed TCRB transcripts were sequenced. Clones were read by immunoSEQ multiplex PCR, and TCRdb kept only the in-frame ones, dropping some. The sample holds around 160,000 clones, 50% to 70% seen once. This sequence originates from a man aged 25 to 45 with type 1 diabetes. The chain links TRBV7-8 to TRBJ2-5, with TRBD1 matching over 8 bases. Sequencing was carried out using naive CD4+ T cells from blood. CDR3 DNA: TGTGCCAGCAGCAGAGGACAGGGAGAGACCCAGTACTTC. Translating gives CASSRGQGETQYF.